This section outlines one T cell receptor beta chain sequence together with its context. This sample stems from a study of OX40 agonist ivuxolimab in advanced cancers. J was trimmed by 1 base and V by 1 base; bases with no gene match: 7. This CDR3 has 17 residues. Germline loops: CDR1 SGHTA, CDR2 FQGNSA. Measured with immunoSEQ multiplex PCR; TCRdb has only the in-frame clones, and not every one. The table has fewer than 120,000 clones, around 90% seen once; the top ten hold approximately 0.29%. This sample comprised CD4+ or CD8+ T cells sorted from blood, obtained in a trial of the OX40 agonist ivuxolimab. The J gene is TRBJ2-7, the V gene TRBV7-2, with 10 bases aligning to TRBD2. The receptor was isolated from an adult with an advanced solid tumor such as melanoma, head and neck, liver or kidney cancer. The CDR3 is CASSLVSAGGLSYEQYF. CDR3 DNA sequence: TGTGCCAGCAGCTTAGTTTCAGCGGGAGGGCTGTCCTACGAGCAGTACTTC.